The TCR beta chain described here comes from a study of T cells after yellow fever vaccination. Germline CDR1 and CDR2: LNHNV and YYDKDF (reference sequence). CDR3 length: 14 residues. The V and J ends lost 4 bases and 4 bases, in that order; junction bases with no gene match: 5. TCRdb independently ran MiXCR on the 5' RACE reads; one entry per CDR3 protein. This sample has some 80,000 distinct CDR3 sequences; roughly 13% occur once, and the top ten carry around 23%. This sample comprised CD8+ T cells not binding an NS4B(214-222) dextramer, sorted from PBMCs, obtained 21 days after the first yellow fever vaccination. The genes are TRBV15 and TRBJ1-2, with 8 bases lining up with TRBD1. This sequence was found in a man aged 18 to 30 who received the YFV17D yellow fever vaccine. CDR3 in amino acids: CATSKRGQVYGYTF. For the CDR3, the DNA is TGTGCCACCAGCAAAAGGGGACAGGTCTATGGCTACACCTTC.